The TCR beta chain under discussion was sequenced for a study of T cell responses to AZD1222 COVID-19 vaccine. TCRdb's copy holds only in-frame clones and misses some; the assay was immunoSEQ multiplex PCR. This table holds about 200,000 clones, under 95% found once. This receptor was identified in an adult in good health. The sequenced sample was peripheral blood, obtained on day 0 of MenACWY control vaccination.

The CDR3 DNA reads as TGTGCCAGCAGCCCACAGGGATACACCGGGGAGCTGTTTTTT. This sequence encodes CASSPQGYTGELFF. The chain links TRBV7-9 to TRBJ2-2; D may be TRBD1 (6 bases). Germline-derived CDR1 and CDR2 are SEHNR and FQNEAQ (reference sequence). This CDR3 has 14 residues. V was pared by 5 bases and J by 3 bases, with 10 bases between.